The T cell receptor beta chain described here comes from a study of T cell responses to AZD1222 COVID-19 vaccine (dated by TCRdb to the early 2020s). Turning to the overall study: TCR sequencing covered 230 to 250 trial participants: 200 to 210 given two doses of AZD1222 and 26 given two doses of MenACWY control vaccine. Trial participants were enrolled into age subgroups of 18-55, 56-69 and 70-plus years, which contained roughly 140, 27 and 60 TCR-sequenced participants, respectively. The paper as a whole reports these results and caveats: Spike-specific TCR breadth and depth rose significantly after two AZD1222 doses compared with day 0 and with MenACWY recipients. Conclusions about previously exposed vaccinees were limited because only six AZD1222 recipients were SARS-CoV-2 seropositive at baseline. Most participants were white British and females outnumbered males, and the authors suggested that clonal diversity may have been underestimated. The 56-69-year group was small, and its depth increase did not reach significance, likely because of low power. Reportedly, almost half of the unique spike-specific TCRs recognized epitopes lying outside the regions that are mutated in the B.1.351 and B.1.1.7 variants. Because no samples from the day 14 peak response were available, repertoires could be characterized only after the peak T cell response. The whole spike protein was spanned by vaccine-associated CD4 TCRs, and dominant responses were seen in regions 160-218 and 743-854.

V and J are truncated by 1 base and 4 bases respectively, leaving an intervening sequence of 9 bases. The CDR1 and CDR2 encoded by the germline V gene (reference sequence) are SGHAT and FQDESV. Spanning cysteine to phenylalanine, the CDR3 consists of 14 amino acids. Of all the DNA, just the CDR3 is kept, 42 bases in frame from base 1. This clone has only one observation. Its binding antigen is unknown. Base qualities are not recorded, but no much larger clone differs from it by a single base. The CDR3 regions of human TCRbeta chains were analyzed by immunosequencing. The study's own analysis went as follows. Repertoire TCRs were checked for matches against a reference library of SARS-CoV-2-specific TCRs that had been generated using the MIRA antigen-specificity platform. Breadth meant the fraction of unique TCRs that were SARS-CoV-2-associated, whereas depth meant the fraction of total T cells that were SARS-CoV-2-associated. Using the MIRA data, each spike-specific TCR was mapped to the spike region that the TCR reacts to and placed in a CD4 or CD8 class. Log10-transformed breadth and depth values were compared by one-way ANOVA with Sidak's multiple comparisons tests. What TCRdb holds here is the immuneACCESS table cut down to in-frame rearrangements. Part of the clones is not present; checked against another copy, under half of the missing clones reflect an unresolved V gene, and the others are unexplained. That table furnishes V, J and clone size, whereas the DNA furnished D and trimming. The sample table lists tens of thousands of clones, roughly 84% of them with a count of one. The top ten constitute 20% to 25% of the sample.

The time point label, read with the paper, signifies: baseline before first vaccination. The treatment or condition label, read with the paper, signifies: meningococcal conjugate vaccine given as trial control. Vaccinee samples came from UK trials COV001 and COV002, including a single-blind randomized controlled phase 2/3 trial of AZD1222 (ChAdOx1 nCoV-19) in healthy adults. Trial participant PBMC samples were collected at day 0 and day 28 after the second dose for TCRbeta chain sequencing. The sequence was obtained from an adult in good health. The sequencing used peripheral blood, collected on day 0 of MenACWY control vaccination. In this chain, TRBV11-1 is recombined with TRBJ2-3; no D gene call is confident. The CDR3 protein is CASSLGEYADTQYF. The bases are TGTGCCAGCAGCTTAGGAGAGTATGCAGATACGCAGTATTTT.